This is a list of T cell receptor beta chains from one sample in a study of T cells expressing NK-cell markers. TCRdb reanalyzed the 5' RACE reads and collapses them to one entry per CDR3 protein, without DNA. The sample data list fewer than 550,000 distinct CDR3 sequences. Sequencing was performed on blood T cells: a sorted CD56 or NKG2C T cell subset, CD4+ or CD8+ T cells, or bulk PBMC T cells (not recorded which). The receptor source for this set is a woman in her forties or fifties in good health. Both conserved end residues are part of each CDR3.

J gene | V gene | CDR3 protein
TRBJ2-7 | TRBV2 | CASGYLAGMYEQYF
TRBJ1-2 | TRBV10-3 | CAINGQGISYGYTF
TRBJ2-7 | TRBV20-1 | CSASGPPYGSYEQYF
TRBJ2-5 | TRBV12-3/TRBV12-4 | CASSTGSGTSGTGTQYF
TRBJ2-3 | TRBV20-1 | CSAGTSTGGADTQYF
TRBJ2-2 | TRBV30 | CAWSWNGELFF
TRBJ1-2 | TRBV20-1 | CSARDSRQAYGYTF
TRBJ2-1 | TRBV11-2 | CASSYGRSWQFF
TRBJ2-1 | TRBV20-1 | CSATLAGVSNEQFF
TRBJ2-5 | TRBV5-1 | CASSTPQAQETQYF
TRBJ2-3 | TRBV20-1 | CSARIAGIGDTQYF
TRBJ1-4 | TRBV12-3/TRBV12-4 | CASRPSGPRGKLFF
TRBJ2-2 | TRBV20-1 | CSASGPIGELFF
TRBJ1-2 | TRBV29-1 | CSVSQGAGNYGYTF
TRBJ2-5 | TRBV29-1 | CSVDSVGGRAQETQYF
TRBJ2-1 | TRBV5-6 | CASSLRPLSYNEQFF
TRBJ2-4 | TRBV9 | CASSPGSGRLAEAIQYF
TRBJ2-3 | TRBV12-3/TRBV12-4 | CASSPLGSESPGATQYF
TRBJ2-1 | TRBV11-2 | CASRAPGRRLPNEQFF
TRBJ2-1 | TRBV12-3/TRBV12-4 | CASSLRGRGEQFF
TRBJ2-5 | TRBV7-9 | CASRGGVAGEETQYF
TRBJ2-3 | TRBV9 | CASSVGVRGTDTQYF
TRBJ2-2 | TRBV2 | CASSPTQQGFTAGELFF
TRBJ2-5 | TRBV18 | CASSPVGMETQYF
TRBJ2-3 | TRBV11-2 | CASSLSGIGTHSSTDTQYF
TRBJ2-3 | TRBV5-6 | CASSLEGAVGDTQYF
TRBJ1-1 | TRBV14 | CASSQVARDKHKTLAFF
TRBJ2-2 | TRBV18 | CASYGLYTGELFF
TRBJ2-1 | TRBV18 | CASSPSLGGDFHEQFF
TRBJ2-3 | TRBV5-6 | CASSRRAGHGDTQYF
TRBJ2-6 | TRBV20-1 | CSATRFKKGSGANVLTF
TRBJ2-3 | TRBV12-3/TRBV12-4 | CASRRRQGLTQYF
TRBJ2-7 | TRBV4-1 | CASSHLASSYEQYF
TRBJ1-3 | TRBV29-1 | CSVEEGGHKSGNTIYF
TRBJ2-1 | TRBV29-1 | CSVDKLDNEQFF
TRBJ2-2 | TRBV15 | CATSRPSSGRPTGELFF
TRBJ2-7 | TRBV29-1 | CSVVGSGGLYEQYF
TRBJ2-1 | TRBV7-9 | CASKEREYGEQFF
TRBJ2-3 | TRBV19 | CASSVGGTGGSDTQYF
TRBJ2-1 | TRBV12-3/TRBV12-4 | CASSFSGEHGDNEQFF
TRBJ2-5 | TRBV5-1 | CASSSPGLAGKETQYF
TRBJ2-2 | TRBV20-1 | CSARALRLAGGPHTGELFF
TRBJ2-3 | TRBV7-3 | CASSRTGVSTDTQYF
TRBJ1-2 | TRBV29-1 | CSVDDRGVYGYTF
TRBJ2-1 | TRBV20-1 | CSARVWTSDEQFF
TRBJ2-1 | TRBV3-1 | CASSQDRGPYNEQFF
TRBJ2-1 | TRBV29-1 | CSGNPSGSSYNEQFF
TRBJ2-1 | TRBV27 | CAPSLSERRYSNEQFF
TRBJ1-1 | TRBV7-8 | CASSYIHGGNTEAFF
TRBJ2-5 | TRBV11-2 | CASSLNHLRSLAGVETQYF
TRBJ2-7 | TRBV30 | CAWQIGDEQYF
TRBJ2-1 | TRBV7-2 | CASSFFIYNEQFF
TRBJ2-5 | TRBV12-3/TRBV12-4 | CASSPSGRGVTQYF
TRBJ2-1 | TRBV12-3/TRBV12-4 | CASSPRSRNEQFF
TRBJ2-1 | TRBV11-2 | CASRQLAGGYEQFF
TRBJ1-3 | TRBV30 | CAWSTRQGSGNTIYF
TRBJ2-7 | TRBV5-5 | CASSLAWGSSYEQYF